This entry is about one TCR beta chain. Its antigen is undetermined. V gave up 5 bases and J gave up 3 bases; unmatched junction bases: 10. This CDR3 spans 16 amino acids. CDR1 SGHVS and CDR2 FQNEAQ come from the germline V gene. The data stem from a study of identical twins. Study results and limitations: Conclusions rested on cross-sectional statistics rather than following the same donors. Cord blood beta clonotypes present at high abundance carried fewer insertions; no such pattern appeared in memory repertoires.

One entry per CDR3 protein, called by TCRdb with MiXCR from the 5' RACE reads. The table lists about 200,000 distinct CDR3 sequences, 6.5% of them singletons. The data also belong to a second study, concerning T cells expressing NK-cell markers. From that study: NKG2C+ dominant clonotypes from 5 to 7 donors made up roughly 1.0-8% of CD8+ T cells.

The receptor was derived from a woman aged 18-29 years in good health. Input material: CD8+ T cells sorted from blood. The chain links TRBV7-8 to TRBJ2-1; 7 bases line up with TRBD2. The CDR3 sequence: CASSLKVGGVYNEQFF. The CDR3 nucleotides read TGTGCCAGCAGCCTCAAGGTGGGGGGGGTCTACAATGAGCAGTTCTTC.